This T cell receptor (beta chain) was captured by sequencing in a study of cytomegalovirus exposure and HLA in healthy donors (dated by TCRdb to about 2017). For the study in its entirety: An earlier analysis of roughly 630 of the donors reported more than 250 Gb of sequence data and 120 million or so unique TCR beta sequences from approximately 180 million T cells. Approximately 310 gigabases of sequencing data and 70 million to 95 million unique TCR sequences made up an early release that covered several hundred HLA-typed donors. Of the roughly 400 genotyped donors, roughly 76% were placed in the genetic ancestry cluster associated with self-reported Caucasian donors. The study aimed to test whether signatures of past pathogen exposure could be identified by cataloging public T cell receptors. Using immunosequencing, the study profiled T cell repertoires from approximately 700 subjects and related those repertoires to cytomegalovirus serostatus. Along with the approximately 650-subject first cohort, a separate validation cohort of around 120 different subjects was used. High-throughput TCR immunosequencing, statistical association of individual TCRs with disease status, and machine learning were combined to predict cytomegalovirus infection status. A later analysis re-examined previously published TCR beta repertoires from roughly 720 donors and added high-resolution HLA genotyping to investigate patterns of TCR occurrence. In the later analysis, no new phenotypic data were used to find candidate immune exposures; instead, reliance was placed on TCR beta sequences and their occurrence across donors. An earlier analysis of around 540 of the donors applied high-throughput TCR beta sequencing to assess whether each TCR beta V gene segment acted as functional or pseudogenic. Donor age, sex, ethnicity and CMV serostatus were collected together with the repertoire data. In a later genetic analysis, genome-wide SNP genotypes for about 55% of the roughly 700 donors were used, and that subset was treated as a discovery cohort. Every discovery cohort repertoire had been produced on one sequencing platform. HLA typing included class I and class II loci at four-digit resolution. Typing coverage varied by locus: 629-630 donors for A, B, C, DRB1 and DQB1; roughly 510 for DQA1; approximately 610 for DPA1; 450 to 480 for DPB1. Because of strong linkage in the cohort, five DR-DQ haplotypes were treated as single units for association and clustering. On average, around 240,000 unique TCR beta nucleotide sequences were sequenced per donor among roughly 430 genotyped donors of the cohort, with about 17% of those sequences being non-productive.

The library was built by means of the immunoSEQ multiplex PCR assay. For the multiplex PCR, a mixture combining 60 forward primers for TCR Vbeta segments and 13 reverse primers for TCR Jbeta segments was used. Amplification of the CDR3 region of rearranged TCR beta genes was performed with a multiplex PCR assay on genomic DNA. Amplified TCR beta libraries were sequenced as 87-base-pair reads on the Illumina HiSeq System. In the source study's methods: A later analysis tallied tens of millions of unique TCR beta chains across the roughly 610 repertoires, and about 12 million of those chains were shared by two or more donors. Raw reads were error-corrected and collapsed into unique sequences by a nearest-neighbor algorithm in which closely related sequences were merged to remove PCR and sequencing errors. V, D and J gene segments were assigned by aligning CDR3 sequences to IMGT reference sequences. For a sequence to be retained, at least a six-nucleotide match to both a V gene segment and a J gene segment was required. A rearrangement counted as productive if the CDR3 had no stop codons and remained in frame with V and J, and every other rearrangement counted as non-productive. CDR3 was defined according to IMGT convention as the region running from the second conserved V-encoded cysteine to the conserved J-encoded phenylalanine. Sequences without an unambiguous match to a single V gene segment were excluded from the earlier analysis of about 630 of the donors. In an earlier analysis of a few hundred of the donors, V segments were called functional above 56.7% productive rearrangements and were called segregating when the between-donor standard deviation exceeded 5%. A statistical classification framework was built to diagnose cytomegalovirus status from the catalog of TCR beta chain sequences. V and J gene assignment, in a later analysis, came from comparing TCR nucleotide sequences with IMGT/GENE-DB human TR gene sequences. Using the TCRdist pipeline, a later analysis assigned CDR3 sequences along with most-parsimonious VDJ recombination scenarios. In a later analysis, each TCR beta chain was defined by its CDR3 amino acid sequence together with its V-gene family, and reads without a unique V-gene family were excluded. A later analysis removed several hundred highly shared, low-generation-probability nucleotide sequences to deal with suspected cross-contamination and a sequencing artifact. In a later analysis, a clonal expansion index for each public chain was calculated from normalized within-repertoire ranks of inferred template counts. In a later analysis, generation probabilities were computed with a VDJ recombination model fitted to out-of-frame rearrangements, and the resulting probabilities were checked against IGoR. A later analysis scored TCR-TCR, TCR-HLA and TCR-CMV co-occurrence with hypergeometric tests, applying a repertoire-size bias correction to TCR pairs. A later analysis estimated false discovery rates by permuting HLA or CMV assignments 20 times. In a later analysis, co-occurring TCRs were grouped using DBSCAN, and TCRdist sequence similarity was added for clustering within HLA-allele-positive subsets. For co-occurrence clustering, repertoires with fewer than 30,000 or more than 120,000 public chains were excluded, along with about five repertoires with anomalous nucleotide sharing. TCRdb's version of the immuneACCESS table is confined to in-frame rearrangements and falls short of the full clone set. An unresolved V gene accounts for under half of the shortfall where checked; the remainder is of unknown origin. V, J and clone size are taken as reported in that table, and D and trimming were inferred from the DNA itself. This sample has 150,000 to 200,000 clones in its table, and more than 65% of those were observed once. Around 4.6% of the sample goes to the ten largest clones.

Comments on this clone: Its antigen remains undetermined. Per-base qualities were not stored, and no clone one base away is much larger.

The study at large found these results: In this cohort, only TCR beta chains were sequenced, and detectable features were limited by the absence of alpha or paired-chain data. Most CMV-associated TCR beta chains appeared to be HLA-restricted in a later analysis, and the HLA associations seemed to be driven largely by CMV exposure. An earlier analysis of around 500 of the donors showed that most TCR beta V segments appeared in productive rearrangements either about 87% or about 30% of the time, which broadly matched IMGT annotations. In a later analysis, some 18,000 TCR beta sequences were associated with specific HLA alleles at a false discovery rate of 0.05. Some IMGT-functional V segments, including TRBV6-2 and TRBV6-3, could not be told apart with the 87-base-pair reads, so those segments were excluded. The sequencing pipeline was judged likely to have produced a cluster of highly shared sequence variants as a technical artifact. A later analysis found that HLA-associated TCR beta chains were more clonally expanded and had lower generation probabilities than equally common non-associated chains. While some public TCRs were present in many individuals, most TCR sequences turned up only very rarely across donors. A total of fewer than 200 TCR beta chains were listed by the study as associated with cytomegalovirus. Compared with the approximately 670-donor mean, donors in an Asian-associated ancestry cluster had fewer N-insertions in productive TCRs, according to a later genetic analysis. Because some donors lacked HLA typing at each locus, the association tests relied only on the typed subset. A further reported finding was that TCR beta sequences accurately predicted the HLA-A and HLA-B alleles for most subjects in the first cohort. An association between a missense DCLRE1C variant and V-gene and J-gene trimming of TCR beta chains was found in a later genetic analysis and replicated in an independent cohort. The classifier was reported to diagnose cytomegalovirus status with high specificity and sensitivity in both the original cohort and the validation cohort. The authors suggested that the approach could potentially be extended to other disease states and immunological phenotypes. When HLA alleles, especially DR and DQ, strongly co-occurred, attributing TCR associations to individual alleles was difficult. Roughly uniform sequencing depth across donors was assumed in presence/absence analyses, although this assumption may not hold. In a later analysis, the rate of TCR association differed among HLA loci, with DRB1 alleles having the most associated TCRs and HLA-C alleles having the fewest. Correlated functional status among segregating V segments might be attributable to linkage disequilibrium, but an unknown experimental factor could not be ruled out. A few of the identified cytomegalovirus-associated TCR beta chains were confirmed in vitro to be specific for cytomegalovirus antigens. The only immune exposure information available for the cohort was CMV serostatus. In a later analysis, several top co-occurrence clusters were reported to appear linked to parvovirus B19, influenza, CMV and Epstein-Barr virus. The earlier analysis of 450 to 700 of the donors excluded approximately 15 rarely observed V segments, including chromosome 9 orphons, because counts were too low.

The cohort comprised 550 to 700 healthy bone marrow donors. At the time of sampling, every cohort member was nominally healthy, though immune exposures that went unrecorded were likely present. The donor was CMV seropositive and belonged to the group of more than 250 seropositive cohort members. Each donor provided a peripheral blood sample, and peripheral blood mononuclear cells were used for TCR beta sequencing. The Qiagen DNeasy Blood Extraction Kit was used to extract genomic DNA from the blood cell samples. V trim: 4 bases; J trim: 4 bases; unmatched bases: 4. In the germline V gene, CDR1 corresponds to MNHNS and CDR2 to SASEGT. The CDR3 contains 14 residues, cysteine and phenylalanine counted. Only the CDR3 region is kept as DNA, spanning 42 bases read in frame from base 1.

The V and J segments used are TRBV6-1 and TRBJ1-5; 7 central nucleotides agree with TRBD1. Sequenced material: PBMCs. The clonotype comes from a man between 18 and 35 years old in good health and CMV-seropositive. Read as DNA, the sequence is TGTGCCAGCAGTGGACAGGGAATGAATCAGCCCCAGCATTTT. It specifies CASSGQGMNQPQHF.